Listed below are T cell receptor beta chains from one sample, sequenced in a study of blood T cell repertoires in COVID-19. TCRdb's table, derived via immunoSEQ multiplex PCR, lists solely in-frame clones and lacks some. The table includes approximately 230,000 clones, approximately 82% detected once. Sequenced input: PBMCs or T cells enriched from blood (not recorded which). Receptor source: a man in his forties or fifties who had recovered from COVID-19. The CDR3 runs from the conserved cysteine through the conserved F or W. D genes are given only for firm matches. Size is omitted from some rows. Given values are once, few, many or a class for expanded clones.

size	D	V	J	DNA	CDR3
NA	TRBD1	TRBV28	TRBJ2-5	TGTGCCAGCAGACAGGGGGCTAAAACACGAGAGACCCAGTACTTC	CASRQGAKTRETQYF
NA	TRBD1	TRBV7-2	TRBJ1-5	TGTGCCAGCAGCCCGCCTGGGACAGGATATCAGCCCCAGCATTTT	CASSPPGTGYQPQHF
NA	NA	TRBV5-8	TRBJ2-7	TGTGCCAGCAGCTTGCTCTCCGCAGATCCCTACGAGCAGTACTTC	CASSLLSADPYEQYF
NA	NA	TRBV4-2	TRBJ2-2	TGTGCCAGCAGCCATACAGAACTCACCGGGGAGCTGTTTTTT	CASSHTELTGELFF
few	NA	TRBV28	TRBJ2-3	TGTGCCAGCAGTTTATTTTACGGGAGCACAGATACGCAGTATTTT	CASSLFYGSTDTQYF
NA	TRBD2	TRBV28	TRBJ2-3	TGTGCCAGCAGTTTAAGCGGGAGAGGTGGCACAGATACGCAGTATTTT	CASSLSGRGGTDTQYF
NA	TRBD1	TRBV5-5	TRBJ1-2	TGTGCCAGCAGCTTTACAGGGGCTGGCTATGGCTACACCTTC	CASSFTGAGYGYTF
NA	TRBD1	TRBV18	TRBJ1-2	TGTGCCAGCTCAGAACCGGGACAGGGGAAATATGGCTACACCTTC	CASSEPGQGKYGYTF
NA	NA	TRBV6-5	TRBJ2-2	TGTGCCAGCAACCGGGACTGGAACACCGGGGAGCTGTTTTTT	CASNRDWNTGELFF
once	TRBD2	TRBV11-2	TRBJ2-7	TGTGCCAGCAGCTTAGCGGAGACTAGCGGGGCCAGCTCCTACGAGCAGTACTTC	CASSLAETSGASSYEQYF
NA	NA	TRBV9	TRBJ1-3	TGTGCCAGCAGCCCCCCCTTAAACACCATATATTTT	CASSPPLNTIYF
NA	NA	TRBV28	TRBJ1-5	TGTGCCAGCCAGGGTAGGACCAATCAGCCCCAGCATTTT	CASQGRTNQPQHF
NA	NA	TRBV10-3	TRBJ1-1	TGTGCCATCAGGCCAGGAGGCGGGACTGAAGCTTTCTTT	CAIRPGGGTEAFF
NA	TRBD1	TRBV7-9	TRBJ1-1	TGTGCCAGCAGCTTAGAGGCAGGGGGCGCGAGCACTGAAGCTTTCTTT	CASSLEAGGASTEAFF
few	TRBD1	TRBV23-1	TRBJ1-2	TGCGCCAGCAGTCCGCCCCGGCACAGGGGGCGTCATGGCTACACCTTC	CASSPPRHRGRHGYTF
NA	NA	TRBV9	TRBJ2-3	TGTGCCAGCAGCGTAAACTACAAGGGAGGCACAGATACGCAGTATTTT	CASSVNYKGGTDTQYF
NA	NA	TRBV12-3/TRBV12-4	TRBJ2-5	TGTGCCAGCAGCTATGGAGGGTGGACCCAGTACTTC	CASSYGGWTQYF
NA	NA	TRBV4-2	TRBJ2-2	TGTGCCAGCAGCCAAGGGCAGGGGTACACCGGCGGGGAGCTGTTTTTT	CASSQGQGYTGGELFF
NA	TRBD2	TRBV20-1	TRBJ2-2	TGCAGTGCTACTGATGGACTAGCAGCGAACACCGGGGAGCTGTTTTTT	CSATDGLAANTGELFF
few	NA	TRBV25-1	TRBJ1-2	TGTGCCAGCAGTGAAAGTCTGAGCTATGGCTACACCTTC	CASSESLSYGYTF
NA	TRBD1	TRBV28	TRBJ1-2	TGTGCCAGCAGTTTGCAGGGGGCGCATGGCTACACCTTC	CASSLQGAHGYTF
NA	TRBD1	TRBV27	TRBJ2-3	TGTGCCAGCAGTTCTTACCGGGACAGAGTCACAGATACGCAGTATTTT	CASSSYRDRVTDTQYF
NA	TRBD2	TRBV27	TRBJ2-2	TGTGCCAGCACCCCCTCTAGCGGGGTGGGGACCGGGGAGCTGTTTTTT	CASTPSSGVGTGELFF